Below are 17 T cell receptor beta chains sequenced from a single sample in a study of Ad26.COV2.S vaccination and SARS-CoV-2 variants. Sequencing was performed with immunoSEQ multiplex PCR; in TCRdb, only in-frame clones are kept and a portion is missing. The table records 300,000 to 500,000 clones, about 88% of them present only once. Treatment here: some 19 received Ad26.COV2.S at low or high dose, single or two shots; several received placebo; per-sample allocation not given. Vaccine and placebo recipients were sampled on day 63 after the first injection. Source: peripheral blood, taken in a trial of Ad26.COV2.S vaccine versus placebo. These receptors originate from a person between 18 and 59 years old who received the Ad26.COV2.S COVID-19 vaccine or a placebo.

The chain links TRBV7-8 to TRBJ1-2, with no clear D. CDR3 size: 14 residues. Germline-derived CDR1 and CDR2 are SGHVS and FQNEAQ. The V gene lost 5 bases and the J gene lost 4 bases, with 14 bases spanning the gap. CDR3 amino acids: CASSHSGTGYGYTF. In DNA form, the CDR3 reads TGTGCCAGCAGCCATAGCGGTACCGGCTATGGCTACACCTTC.

The chain links TRBV2 to TRBJ2-1; 8 positions agree with TRBD2. The V and J ends lost 10 bases and 0 bases, in that order; junction bases with no gene match: 5. Germline V gene sequence: CDR1 SNHLY, CDR2 FYNNEI. The CDR3 has 14 residues. The CDR3 DNA is TGTGCCACTGCTAGCGGGCCCTCCTACAATGAGCAGTTCTTC. Amino acid sequence: CATASGPSYNEQFF.

The chain joins TRBV30 to TRBJ2-1, with D perhaps matching TRBD2 (6 bases). CDR1 is GTSNPN and CDR2 is SVGIG in the germline V gene (reference sequence). Trimming pared 8 bases from V and 0 bases from J, leaving 14 bases between. The CDR3 is 14 residues long. CDR3 in DNA: TGTGCCGGAACACGGGAGCCCTCCTACAATGAGCAGTTCTTC. This encodes CAGTREPSYNEQFF. Variable domain in full (rest from reference TRBV30 and TRBJ2-1): SQTIHQWPATLVQPVGSPLSLECTVEGTSNPNLYWYRQAAGRGLQLLFYSVGIGQISSEVPQNLSASRPQDRQFILSSKKLLLSDSGFYLCAGTREPSYNEQFFGPGTRLTVL.

The rearrangement links TRBV10-3 to TRBJ2-2; 8 nucleotides match TRBD1. Losses at the gene ends were 0 bases for V and 4 bases for J; bases not matched to a gene: 4. This CDR3 is 16 amino acids long. The germline V gene has CDR1 ENHRY and CDR2 SYGVKD. The CDR3 DNA sequence: TGTGCCATCAGTGAGTCGCGGACAGGGTCCACCGGGGAGCTGTTTTTT. The encoded protein is CAISESRTGSTGELFF.

The CDR3 sequence: CASSQVRGGVGTVSYEQYF. In nucleotides, the CDR3 is TGCGCCAGCAGCCAAGTAAGAGGGGGAGTGGGGACAGTGTCCTACGAGCAGTACTTC. The chain couples TRBV4-1 to TRBJ2-7, with 7 positions matching TRBD1. Germline V gives CDR1 MGHRA, CDR2 YSYEKL. CDR3 length equals 19 residues. The junction had 16 bases not matched to a gene; V was cut back by 1 base and J by 1 base.

This chain connects TRBV9 to TRBJ1-4, with TRBD1 as a possible D gene (5 bases). The CDR3 is 14 amino acids. Germline V gene lookup returns CDR1 SGDLS and CDR2 YYNGEE. With 3 bases removed from V and 8 bases from J, the gap between germline ends came to 14 bases. The CDR3 loop is CASSDGQPREKLFF. Written as DNA, the CDR3 is TGTGCCAGCAGCGACGGACAACCCAGGGAAAAACTGTTTTTT.

V is TRBV19 and J is TRBJ1-2, with TRBD1 as a possible D gene (6 bases). The V gene's germline CDR1 is LNHDA and CDR2 SQIVND (reference sequence). Trimming removed 6 bases at V and 5 bases at J, with 19 bases between. The CDR3 is made up of 15 amino acids. CDR3 sequence reads: CASSFGDRTSYGYTF. The CDR3 DNA sequence: TGTGCCAGTAGCTTCGGTGACAGGACTTCTTATGGCTACACCTTC.

The genes are TRBV5-6 and TRBJ2-1; TRBD2 might be the D (5 bases). With 4 bases removed from V and 9 bases from J, the gap between germline ends came to 8 bases. There are 11 residues in the CDR3. Germline values: CDR1 SGHDT, CDR2 YYEEEE. The CDR3 loop is CASSASIEQFF. For the CDR3, the DNA is TGTGCCAGCAGCGCTAGCATTGAGCAGTTCTTC.

The gene calls are TRBV4-3 and TRBJ2-3, with D perhaps being TRBD1 or TRBD2 (6 bases each). V was cut by 0 bases and J by 3 bases, with 19 bases left in between. CDR1 and CDR2 (germline): LGHNA, YSLEER. There are 18 residues in the CDR3. CDR3 loop: CASSQDPPGAVPTDTQYF. DNA of the CDR3: TGCGCCAGCAGCCAAGATCCCCCGGGGGCCGTCCCTACAGATACGCAGTATTTT.

The rearrangement links TRBV5-1 to TRBJ2-3; a possible D gene is TRBD2 (6 bases). From germline, CDR1 is SGHRS and CDR2 YFSETQ. The CDR3 sequence is 14 residues long. V dropped 1 base and J dropped 3 bases, with 9 bases sitting between them. In DNA, the CDR3 is TGCGCCAGCAGCTTGCGGGGGAGAACAGATACGCAGTATTTT. It codes for CASSLRGRTDTQYF. The full variable domain, completed using reference TRBV5-1 and TRBJ2-3, is KAGVTQTPRYLIKTRGQQVTLSCSPISGHRSVSWYQQTPGQGLQFLFEYFSETQRNKGNFPGRFSGRQFSNSRSEMNVSTLELGDSALYLCASSLRGRTDTQYFGPGTRLTVL.

The chain employs TRBV7-6 and TRBJ2-3, with 9 bases identical to TRBD1. Germline CDR1 is SGHVS and CDR2 is FNYEAQ. The CDR3 runs 16 residues. The V gene end was trimmed by 3 bases and the J gene end by 3 bases; junction bases not matched to a gene: 7. The CDR3 loop is CASSFGQGIGTDTQYF. CDR3 bases: TGTGCCAGCAGCTTCGGACAGGGGATCGGTACAGATACGCAGTATTTT.

The chain employs TRBV3-1 (or the pseudogene TRBV3-2) and TRBJ1-1; D unresolved. Germline V lookup: CDR1 LGHDT, CDR2 YNNKEL (reference sequence). V shed 5 bases and J shed 2 bases, with 9 bases lying between them. The CDR3 is 13 amino acids. The CDR3 DNA is TGTGCCAGCAGCTCCGGGAGTAACACTGAAGCTTTCTTT. Encoded protein: CASSSGSNTEAFF.

The rearrangement joins TRBV9 to TRBJ2-1; D is unresolved. The CDR3 runs 12 residues. V lost 0 bases and J lost 5, with 3 bases in between. Germline-derived CDR1 and CDR2 are SGDLS and YYNGEE. The chain's CDR3 is CASSVVNNEQFF. CDR3 in DNA: TGTGCCAGCAGCGTAGTTAACAATGAGCAGTTCTTC.

V gene TRBV6-5 combines with J gene TRBJ1-2; 10 positions agree with TRBD1. The junction had 1 base not matched to a gene; V was cut back by 2 bases and J by 7 bases. The CDR3 is 13 residues long. Per germline, CDR1 MNHEY and CDR2 SVGAGI. CDR3 sequence (DNA): TGTGCCAGCAGTTACGACAGGGGGCTTGGCTACACCTTC. Its translation: CASSYDRGLGYTF.

The chain links TRBV5-8 to TRBJ1-4; D gene uncertain. Trimming shortened V by 3 bases and J by 7 bases, and 13 bases separated the two germline ends. CDR3 length: 14 amino acids. CDR1 SGHTS and CDR2 YDEGEE come from the germline V gene. The CDR3 bases are TGTGCCAGCAGCTCCGAGAGCGTGGCTGAAAAACTGTTTTTT. Its translation: CASSSESVAEKLFF. Full variable domain (remainder filled in from reference TRBV5-8 and TRBJ1-4): EAGVTQSPTHLIKTRGQQATLRCSPISGHTSVYWYQQALGLGLQFLLWYDEGEERNRGNFPPRFSGRQFPNYSSELNVNALELEDSALYLCASSSESVAEKLFFGSGTQLSVL.

The rearrangement uses TRBV7-2 and TRBJ2-3; D possibly corresponds to TRBD1 (6 bases). V lost 0 bases and J 5 bases, leaving 12 bases between the germline ends. Germline values: CDR1 SGHTA, CDR2 FQGNSA. The CDR3 is 15 amino acids. CDR3: CASSLAGAGIDTQYF. The CDR3 DNA is TGTGCCAGCAGCTTAGCGGGGGCAGGTATAGATACGCAGTATTTT.

The V and J genes are TRBV19 and TRBJ2-3; D is ambiguous. V was trimmed by 6 bases and J by 5 bases, leaving 18 bases between them. CDR3 size: 15 residues. CDR1 is LNHDA and CDR2 is SQIVND in the germline V gene (reference sequence). CDR3 sequence reads: CASSLQAETGDTQYF. For the CDR3, the DNA is TGTGCCAGTAGCCTCCAGGCCGAGACTGGAGATACGCAGTATTTT.